The table lists the clone carrying this TCR beta chain with a few counts. J was trimmed by 6 bases and V by 3 bases; bases with no gene match: 13. CDR3 size: 17 residues. CDR1 is MRHNA, CDR2 SNTAGT, per germline. Treatment defined: PENTA 11 planned treatment interruption arm or continuous ART arm. The TCR library was built from RNA with a 3' RACE protocol and unique molecular identifiers. A single record per CDR3 protein comes from TCRdb applying MiXCR to the 3' RACE reads. The data hold approximately 96,000 distinct CDR3 sequences, with around 6.9% observed a single time. The sample is drawn from a study of HIV-infected children after antiretroviral therapy interruption.

Sequenced material: CD45RA+ CD4+ T cells from PBMCs, pooled from several time points, taken from a donor given antiretroviral therapy, either interrupted or continuous. Specified subset: naive CD4+ CD45RA+ CD45RO- T cells. The receptor's source is a pool of human donors with HIV. The genes are TRBV6-4 and TRBJ1-5, with 8 bases aligning to TRBD1. The CDR3 sequence: CASSETQGQGRSQPQHF. CDR3 DNA: TGTGCCAGCAGTGAAACCCAAGGACAGGGAAGGAGTCAGCCCCAGCATTTT.